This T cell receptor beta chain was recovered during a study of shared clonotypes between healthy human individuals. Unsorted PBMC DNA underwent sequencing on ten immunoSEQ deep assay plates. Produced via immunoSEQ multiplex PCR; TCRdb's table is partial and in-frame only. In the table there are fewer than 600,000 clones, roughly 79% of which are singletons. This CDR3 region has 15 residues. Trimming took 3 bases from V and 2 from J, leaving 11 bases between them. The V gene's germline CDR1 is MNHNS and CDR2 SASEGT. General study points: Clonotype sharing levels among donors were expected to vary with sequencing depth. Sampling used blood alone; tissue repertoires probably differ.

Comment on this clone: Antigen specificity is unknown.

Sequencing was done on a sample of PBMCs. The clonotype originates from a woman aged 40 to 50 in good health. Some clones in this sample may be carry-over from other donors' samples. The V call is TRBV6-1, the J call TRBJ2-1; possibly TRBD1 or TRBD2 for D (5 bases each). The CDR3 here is CASSEPGRAYNEQFF. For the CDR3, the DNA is TGTGCCAGCAGTGAGCCGGGACGGGCCTACAATGAGCAGTTCTTC.